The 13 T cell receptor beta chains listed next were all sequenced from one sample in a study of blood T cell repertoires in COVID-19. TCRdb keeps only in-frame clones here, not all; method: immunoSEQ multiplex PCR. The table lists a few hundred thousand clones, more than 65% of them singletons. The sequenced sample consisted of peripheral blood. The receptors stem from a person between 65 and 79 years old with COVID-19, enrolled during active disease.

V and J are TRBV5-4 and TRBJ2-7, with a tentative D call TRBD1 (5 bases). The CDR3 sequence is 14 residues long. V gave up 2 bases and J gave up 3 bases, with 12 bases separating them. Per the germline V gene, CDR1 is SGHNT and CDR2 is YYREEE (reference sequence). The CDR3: CASSFGQGLYEQYF. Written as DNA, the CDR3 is TGTGCCAGCAGCTTTGGGCAGGGCCTCTACGAGCAGTACTTC.

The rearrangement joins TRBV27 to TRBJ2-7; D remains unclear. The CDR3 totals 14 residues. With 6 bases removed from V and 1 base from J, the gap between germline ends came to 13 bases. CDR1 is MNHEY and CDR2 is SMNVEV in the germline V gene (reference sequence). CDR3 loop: CASSEVYLSYEQYF. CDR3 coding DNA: TGTGCCAGCAGCGAGGTCTACTTATCCTACGAGCAGTACTTC.

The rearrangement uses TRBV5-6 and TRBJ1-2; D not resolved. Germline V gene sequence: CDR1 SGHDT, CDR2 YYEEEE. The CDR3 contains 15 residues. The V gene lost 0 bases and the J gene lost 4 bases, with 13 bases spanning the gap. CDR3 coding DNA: TGTGCCAGCAGCTTGGACAAAACCCCTAGCTATGGCTACACCTTC. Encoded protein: CASSLDKTPSYGYTF.

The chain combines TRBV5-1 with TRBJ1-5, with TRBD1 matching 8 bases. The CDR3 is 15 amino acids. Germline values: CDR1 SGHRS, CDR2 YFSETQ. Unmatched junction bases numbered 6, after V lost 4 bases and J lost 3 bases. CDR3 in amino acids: CASSAGTGDNQPQHF. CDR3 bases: TGCGCCAGCAGCGCGGGGACAGGCGACAATCAGCCCCAGCATTTT.

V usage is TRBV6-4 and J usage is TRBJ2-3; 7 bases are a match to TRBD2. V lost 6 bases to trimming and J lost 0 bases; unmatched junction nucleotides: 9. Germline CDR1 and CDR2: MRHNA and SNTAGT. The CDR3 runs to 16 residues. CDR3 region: CASSVSSGLSTDTQYF. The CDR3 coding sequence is TGTGCCAGCAGCGTCTCCTCGGGACTAAGCACAGATACGCAGTATTTT.

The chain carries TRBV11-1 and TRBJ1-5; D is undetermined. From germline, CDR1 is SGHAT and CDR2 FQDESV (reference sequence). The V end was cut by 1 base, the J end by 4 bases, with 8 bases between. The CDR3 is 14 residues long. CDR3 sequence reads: CASSLGPKNQPQHF. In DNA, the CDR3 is TGTGCCAGCAGCTTAGGGCCAAAGAATCAGCCCCAGCATTTT.

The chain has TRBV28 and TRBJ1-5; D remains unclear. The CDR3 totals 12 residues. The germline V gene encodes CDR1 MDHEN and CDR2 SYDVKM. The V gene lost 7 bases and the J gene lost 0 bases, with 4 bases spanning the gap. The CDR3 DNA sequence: TGTGCCAGCACTAATAGCAATCAGCCCCAGCATTTT. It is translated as CASTNSNQPQHF.

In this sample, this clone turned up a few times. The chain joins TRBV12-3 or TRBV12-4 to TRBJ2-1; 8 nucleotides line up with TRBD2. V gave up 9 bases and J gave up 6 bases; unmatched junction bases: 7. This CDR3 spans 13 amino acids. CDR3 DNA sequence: TGTGCCAGTCAAGAAGGGACTAGCAATGAGCAGTTCTTC. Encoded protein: CASQEGTSNEQFF.

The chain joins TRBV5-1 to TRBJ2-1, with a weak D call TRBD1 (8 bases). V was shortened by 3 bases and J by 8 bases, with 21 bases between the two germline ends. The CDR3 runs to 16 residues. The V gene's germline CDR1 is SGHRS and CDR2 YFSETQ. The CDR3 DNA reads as TGCGCCAGCAGCTGGGGAGACAGGGGACTACGCGATGAGCAGTTCTTC. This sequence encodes CASSWGDRGLRDEQFF.

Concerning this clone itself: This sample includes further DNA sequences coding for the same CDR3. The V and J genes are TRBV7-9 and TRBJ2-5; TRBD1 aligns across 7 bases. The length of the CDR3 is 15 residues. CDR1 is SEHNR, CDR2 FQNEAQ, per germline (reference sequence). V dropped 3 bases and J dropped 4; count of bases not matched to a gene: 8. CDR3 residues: CASSLRQGRGETQYF. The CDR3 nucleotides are TGTGCCAGCAGCTTGAGACAGGGAAGGGGAGAGACCCAGTACTTC. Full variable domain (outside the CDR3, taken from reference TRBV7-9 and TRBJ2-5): DTGVSQNPRHKITKRGQNVTFRCDPISEHNRLYWYRQTLGQGPEFLTYFQNEAQLEKSRLLSDRFSAERPKGSFSTLEIQRTEQGDSAMYLCASSLRQGRGETQYFGPGTRLLVL.

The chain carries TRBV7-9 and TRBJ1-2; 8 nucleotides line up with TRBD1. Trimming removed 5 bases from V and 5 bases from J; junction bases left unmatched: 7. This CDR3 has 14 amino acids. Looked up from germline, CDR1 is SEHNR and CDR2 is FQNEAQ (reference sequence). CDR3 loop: CASSTAGGAYGYTF. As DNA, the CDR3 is TGTGCCAGCAGCACGGCAGGGGGCGCATATGGCTACACCTTC.

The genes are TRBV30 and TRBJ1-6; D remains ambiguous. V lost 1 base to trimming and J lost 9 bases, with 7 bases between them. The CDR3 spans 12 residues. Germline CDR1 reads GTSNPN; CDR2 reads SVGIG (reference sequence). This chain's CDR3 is CAWSESGSPLHF. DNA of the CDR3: TGTGCCTGGAGTGAGTCAGGTTCACCCCTCCACTTT. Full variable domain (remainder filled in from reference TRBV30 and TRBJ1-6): SQTIHQWPATLVQPVGSPLSLECTVEGTSNPNLYWYRQAAGRGLQLLFYSVGIGQISSEVPQNLSASRPQDRQFILSSKKLLLSDSGFYLCAWSESGSPLHFGNGTRLTVT.

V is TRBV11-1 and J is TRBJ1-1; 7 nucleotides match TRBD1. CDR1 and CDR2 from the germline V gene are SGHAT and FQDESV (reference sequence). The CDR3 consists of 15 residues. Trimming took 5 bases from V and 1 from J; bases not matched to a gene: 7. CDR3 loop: CASSVIGGGNTEAFF. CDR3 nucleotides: TGTGCCAGCAGCGTGATAGGGGGCGGGAACACTGAAGCTTTCTTT.